This TCR beta chain comes out of a study of blood T cell repertoires in COVID-19 (TCRdb year 2020). At the level of the whole study: The collaborator samples originated in the United States, Italy and Spain and spanned the acute and convalescent phases of COVID-19. The material from the prospective study consisted of cDNA or gDNA derived from T cells, B-cell-depleted T cells, or PBMCs. Deeply sampled blood TCRbeta repertoires from subjects exposed to, actively infected with, or recovered from COVID-19 were included in the dataset. The repertoires were released in a freely available public database meant as a resource for research on the immune response to SARS-CoV-2. Samples came from the ongoing ImmuneRACE study (first 160 participants) plus 1,254 subjects from 6 global collaborators. Nearly every sample came with metadata listing a de-identified subject ID, COVID-19 status, age in years and sex. Where HLA class I and class II types were available, the types were taken from metadata supplied by the sample provider, not from assay-based typing. Study-level results and caveats: Clinical and demographic metadata were provided uncurated, with the amount varying by source and participant.

The collaborating institutions used their own protocols to collect whole blood in K2EDTA tubes. For TCRbeta analysis, collaborators shipped samples in one of three forms: frozen whole blood, isolated PBMCs, or DNA extracted from either of those sample types. The sample holds one count of this clone. No cognate antigen has been identified for it. Per-nucleotide qualities are absent, and no much larger clonotype sits a single base away. Germline trimming amounts to 1 base on V and 6 bases on J, with 6 as the count of junction bases outside the gene matches. The CDR3, cysteine through phenylalanine, is 15 amino acids long. The sequence is cut down to CDR3 DNA, 45 bases in frame from base 1. From the germline V gene (reference sequence), CDR1 is SEHNR and CDR2 is FQNEAQ. TCRbeta CDR3 regions were amplified from genomic DNA using the immunoSEQ Assay, a bias-controlled multiplex PCR. The authors' analysis ran thus. The number of nucleated cells in each sample was estimated from the amplification of reference gene primers within the assay. Sequence reads were collapsed and filtered to measure the absolute abundance of every unique TCRbeta CDR3 rearrangement. For each sample, productive Simpson clonality was calculated by taking the square root of Simpson's diversity index across productive rearrangements. TCRdb limited this immuneACCESS table to in-frame rearrangements with V and J called. A share of clones is missing; checked studies link under half to unresolved V genes, and the rest is unexplained. D and trimming were read from the DNA, whereas the V and J calls and clone size are those reported in that table. A total of about 26,000 clones appear in this sample, 81% of them only once. The ten largest account for more than 45% of the sample.

The clonotype originates from a man over 45 with active or convalescent COVID-19. The chain is encoded by TRBV7-9 joined to TRBJ2-1; TRBD1 matches 7 bases in the middle. The sample consisted of peripheral blood. The CDR3 loop reads CASSLGQGTGNEQFF. The nucleotide sequence reads TGTGCCAGCAGCTTAGGACAGGGAACGGGCAATGAGCAGTTCTTC.